These 17 T cell receptor beta chains originate from one sample sequenced in a study of cytomegalovirus exposure and HLA in healthy donors. Primers included in the PCR were 60 Vbeta and 13 Jbeta primers. The data were produced by immunoSEQ multiplex PCR, yet TCRdb's version contains in-frame clones alone and is incomplete. The data contain 150,000 or so clones, roughly 85% of them seen just once; the ten biggest clones take up 8.5%. Specimen: PBMCs. The receptors here all came from a male donor in good health and CMV-seropositive.

This clone occurred a few times. The rearrangement uses TRBV14 and TRBJ2-3; D gene ambiguous. This CDR3 comprises 16 residues. The germline CDR1 and CDR2 sequences are SGHDN and FVKESK. Trimming cost V 1 base and J 2 bases, with 13 bases left between them. Here the CDR3 reads CASSQGPGFVTDTQYF. The CDR3 bases are TGTGCCAGCAGCCAAGGTCCCGGGTTTGTCACAGATACGCAGTATTTT. The variable domain in full, with the rest retrieved from reference TRBV14 and TRBJ2-3, is EAGVTQFPSHSVIEKGQTVTLRCDPISGHDNLYWYRRVMGKEIKFLLHFVKESKQDESGMPNNRFLAERTGGTYSTLKVQPAELEDSGVYFCASSQGPGFVTDTQYFGPGTRLTVL.

V gene TRBV7-2 combines with J gene TRBJ1-4; TRBD1 is a possible D gene (6 bases). The germline V gene encodes CDR1 SGHTA and CDR2 FQGNSA. This CDR3 has 14 amino acids. Trimming took off 1 base at V and 8 bases at J, with 11 bases between the two ends. The CDR3 DNA is TGTGCCAGCAGCTTAGGGGGGACACGGGAAAAACTGTTTTTT. Protein product: CASSLGGTREKLFF.

This clone has just one count. The chain has TRBV13 and TRBJ1-2; TRBD1 matches at 7 bases. The CDR3 has 13 residues. The V and J ends lost 4 bases and 8 bases, in that order; junction bases with no gene match: 7. CDR1 is PRHDT, CDR2 FYEKMQ, per germline (reference sequence). The CDR3 loop is CASSSRQGEGYTF. CDR3 in DNA: TGTGCCAGCAGCTCCAGACAGGGAGAAGGCTACACCTTC.

The chain couples TRBV18 to TRBJ2-5; D remains unclear. CDR3 length: 13 amino acids. V lost 3 bases, J lost 1 base, and 6 bases lay in between. The germline CDR1 and CDR2 sequences are KGHSH and LQKENI. In DNA, the CDR3 is TGTGCCAGCTCACCGGGCAGCCAAGAGACCCAGTACTTC. Encoded protein: CASSPGSQETQYF.

CDR3: CASSFAGQDLSYRGYTF. The CDR3 coding sequence is TGCGCCAGCAGCTTCGCGGGACAGGACCTTTCCTATCGAGGCTACACCTTC. The chain couples TRBV5-1 to TRBJ1-2; 8 bases match TRBD1. Per germline, CDR1 SGHRS and CDR2 YFSETQ. CDR3 length: 17 amino acids. V was clipped by 2 bases and J by 8 bases; unmatched bases: 17.

J is TRBJ1-1 and V is TRBV28, with TRBD1 identical over 7 bases. The germline V gene has CDR1 MDHEN and CDR2 SYDVKM. V shed 2 bases, J shed 1 base, and the junction held 4 bases outside the gene matches. There are 15 residues in the CDR3. The CDR3 coding sequence is TGTGCCAGCAGTTTAGTTGGGACAGAGAACACTGAAGCTTTCTTT. Amino acid sequence: CASSLVGTENTEAFF.

Only a few counts were recorded for this clone. The chain couples TRBV7-6 to TRBJ1-1; no clear D gene. CDR3 length: 15 amino acids. Germline V gives CDR1 SGHVS, CDR2 FNYEAQ. V was pared by 1 base and J by 1 base, with 10 bases between. The CDR3: CASSLVTGGNTEAFF. The CDR3 DNA follows: TGTGCCAGCAGCTTAGTGACGGGTGGGAACACTGAAGCTTTCTTT.

About this clone: The junction shows a germline mismatch at one end, possibly a read error. The V and J genes are TRBV6-6 and TRBJ2-4; 7 bases are a match to TRBD2. This CDR3 contains 16 residues. In germline, CDR1 is MNHNY, CDR2 SVGAGI (reference sequence). The CDR3 here is CASSSAGATAKNSQYF. CDR3 coding DNA: TGTGCCAGCAGTTCGGCGGGAGCGACGGCCAAAAACAGTCAGTACTTC.

In nucleotides, the CDR3 is TGTGCCAGCTCCAGGGGCTTCCAAGAGACCCAGTACTTC. It translates to CASSRGFQETQYF. The chain uses TRBV18 and TRBJ2-5; D is possibly TRBD1 (6 bases). The CDR3 is made up of 13 amino acids. The V gene's germline CDR1 is KGHSH and CDR2 LQKENI. Trimming removed 6 bases from V and 1 base from J, with 9 bases in between.

This CDR3 is CASSQTGGPGEQYF. CDR3 coding DNA: TGTGCCAGCAGCCAGACAGGGGGGCCTGGCGAGCAGTACTTC. The chain joins TRBV6-1 to TRBJ2-7, with 9 bases identical to TRBD1. With V trimmed by 6 bases and J by 6 bases, 9 bases remained unmatched. Germline CDR1 reads MNHNS; CDR2 reads SASEGT. This CDR3 is built from 14 residues.

This chain uses TRBV7-9 with TRBJ2-1; 7 positions agree with TRBD2. The CDR3 is 18 amino acids. CDR1 is SEHNR and CDR2 is FQNEAQ in the germline V gene (reference sequence). The J segment lost 6 bases and the V segment lost 1 base, leaving 15 bases of the junction unmatched. The CDR3: CASSLVGRAGVSSNEQFF. In DNA, the CDR3 is TGTGCCAGCAGCTTAGTAGGTAGGGCGGGAGTAAGTAGCAATGAGCAGTTCTTC.

This rearrangement joins TRBV19 to TRBJ1-2, with D uncertain. The V end was cut by 7 bases, the J end by 5 bases, with 11 bases between. CDR1 and CDR2 (germline): LNHDA, SQIVND (reference sequence). This CDR3 region has 12 residues. The CDR3: CASMAGPYGYTF. Written as DNA, the CDR3 is TGTGCCAGTATGGCGGGCCCATATGGCTACACCTTC.

The rearrangement links TRBV5-1 to TRBJ1-2; D is possibly TRBD1 (6 bases). The CDR3 has 15 amino acids. Trimming took 4 bases from V and 3 from J, leaving 16 bases between them. The germline CDR1 and CDR2 sequences are SGHRS and YFSETQ. Written as DNA, the CDR3 is TGCGCCAGCAGCCTAGGAGGGGGAGGGTACTATGGCTACACCTTC. It yields the protein CASSLGGGGYYGYTF.

The V call is TRBV28, the J call TRBJ2-3, with 10 bases lining up with TRBD2. This CDR3 comprises 15 residues. Losses at the gene ends were 5 bases for V and 3 bases for J; bases not matched to a gene: 5. CDR1 and CDR2 (germline): MDHEN, SYDVKM. The CDR3 spells CASSTASGRTDTQYF. The CDR3 DNA follows: TGTGCCAGCAGTACGGCTAGCGGGAGAACAGATACGCAGTATTTT. Using reference TRBV28 and TRBJ2-3 for the parts outside the CDR3, the full variable domain is DVKVTQSSRYLVKRTGEKVFLECVQDMDHENMFWYRQDPGLGLRLIYFSYDVKMKEKGDIPEGYSVSREKKERFSLILESASTNQTSMYLCASSTASGRTDTQYFGPGTRLTVL.

The chain combines TRBV5-1 with TRBJ1-1; 7 nucleotides agree with TRBD1. The CDR3 loop spans 13 amino acids. Germline loops: CDR1 SGHRS, CDR2 YFSETQ. The V segment lost 4 bases and the J segment 1 base; nucleotides outside the gene matches: 1. The CDR3 nucleotides read TGCGCCAGCAGCGGGGACAGGAACACTGAAGCTTTCTTT. This encodes CASSGDRNTEAFF.

The chain combines TRBV6-5 with TRBJ1-5, with no clear D. The V end lost 0 bases, the J end lost 0 bases, and 3 bases lay between the germline ends. This CDR3 has 14 amino acids. Germline assignment: CDR1 MNHEY and CDR2 SVGAGI. The DNA of the CDR3 is TGTGCCAGCAGTTACTCTTATAGCAATCAGCCCCAGCATTTT. Amino acid sequence: CASSYSYSNQPQHF.

The chain has TRBV9 and TRBJ2-6; 10 bases line up with TRBD2. Germline CDR1 and CDR2: SGDLS and YYNGEE. The CDR3 totals 17 residues. Trimming removed 3 bases from V and 2 bases from J; junction bases left unmatched: 5. CDR3 residues: CASSASGRGTGANVLTF. CDR3 in DNA: TGTGCCAGCAGCGCCAGCGGGAGGGGCACTGGGGCCAACGTCCTGACTTTC.